The clone carrying this TCR beta chain showed up just a few times. Its antigen is unknown. This entry is derived from a study of cytomegalovirus exposure and HLA in healthy donors. About the research overall: HLA-typed donors were the source of tens of millions of unique TCRs held in an early data release. Among the roughly 430 genotyped donors, approximately 81% were placed in the Caucasian-associated ancestry cluster. Study results and caveats: A further, later analysis showed that HLA-associated TCR beta chains (compared with equally common others) were more clonally expanded.

PCR used 60 Vbeta primers and 13 Jbeta primers. Here immunoSEQ multiplex PCR was the method, and the copy in TCRdb shows in-frame clones only, minus some. This sample has over 150,000 clones; around 73% occur once, and the top ten carry just under 3%. The material sequenced was PBMCs. The sequence was obtained from a woman aged 25 to 45 in good health and CMV-seronegative.

The CDR3 is CASSYRPGQGSEKLFF. The CDR3 region has the DNA TGTGCCAGCAGTTATCGACCGGGACAGGGAAGTGAAAAACTGTTTTTT. The chain employs TRBV6-6 and TRBJ1-4, with 9 nucleotides matching TRBD1. The J segment lost 7 bases and the V segment lost 3 bases, leaving 9 bases of the junction unmatched. The germline CDR1 and CDR2 sequences are MNHNY and SVGAGI (reference sequence). CDR3 length equals 16 residues.